Each of the 26 T cell receptor beta chains below was sequenced from the same sample in a study of blood T cell repertoires in COVID-19. Sequencing used immunoSEQ multiplex PCR; TCRdb keeps in-frame clones, though not all of them. The sample yields 150,000 to 200,000 clones, about 88% seen once. Sequenced: peripheral blood. These receptors originate from a man younger than 35 who had recovered from COVID-19.

The chain uses TRBV19 and TRBJ2-4; D gene uncertain. The germline V and J ends were trimmed by 6 bases and 2 bases, with 8 bases remaining between them. Germline values: CDR1 LNHDA, CDR2 SQIVND (reference sequence). The CDR3 totals 13 residues. CDR3 coding DNA: TGTGCCAGTAGCCCCGGTCCCAAAAACATTCAGTACTTC. Protein sequence: CASSPGPKNIQYF. Full variable domain (missing parts from reference TRBV19 and TRBJ2-4): DGGITQSPKYLFRKEGQNVTLSCEQNLNHDAMYWYRQDPGQGLRLIYYSQIVNDFQKGDIAEGYSVSREKKESFPLTVTSAQKNPTAFYLCASSPGPKNIQYFGAGTRLSVL.

The chain employs TRBV3-1 (or the pseudogene TRBV3-2) and TRBJ2-2; TRBD2 aligns across 12 bases. The length of the CDR3 is 18 residues. Germline loops: CDR1 LGHDT, CDR2 YNNKEL (reference sequence). The J segment lost 3 bases and the V segment lost 4 bases, leaving 9 bases of the junction unmatched. In DNA, the CDR3 is TGTGCCAGCAGCCCACCGTGGACTAGCGGGACATACACCGGGGAGCTGTTTTTT. Its translation is CASSPPWTSGTYTGELFF.

The rearrangement uses TRBV4-3 and TRBJ2-2; unclear D gene. V was clipped by 0 bases and J by 2 bases, with 10 bases between them. The CDR3 covers 16 residues. Per germline, CDR1 LGHNA and CDR2 YSLEER. The CDR3: CASSQDLARNTGELFF. CDR3 DNA sequence: TGCGCCAGCAGCCAAGATTTGGCACGCAACACCGGGGAGCTGTTTTTT.

The chain carries TRBV6-6 and TRBJ1-1; TRBD1 matches 7 bases. V dropped 6 bases and J dropped 0; count of bases not matched to a gene: 4. The CDR3 spans 14 residues. CDR1 and CDR2 (germline): MNHNY, SVGAGI (reference sequence). The CDR3 DNA sequence: TGTGCCAGCAGGGGGGGACAGATGAACACTGAAGCTTTCTTT. Encoded protein: CASRGGQMNTEAFF.

The CDR3: CASSLSELEAFF. The CDR3 bases are TGTGCCAGCAGCCTATCGGAGCTAGAAGCTTTCTTT. The V call is TRBV25-1, the J call TRBJ1-1; D is unresolved. Deletions cut 6 bases from V and 8 bases from J, with 13 bases between. The CDR3 has 12 amino acids. The germline gives CDR1 MGHDK, CDR2 SYGVNS.

The chain uses TRBV4-1 and TRBJ1-3; D possibly corresponds to TRBD1 (6 bases). This CDR3 is built from 16 residues. Trimming took off 0 bases at V and 0 bases at J, with 9 bases between the two ends. Germline-derived CDR1 and CDR2 are MGHRA and YSYEKL. The CDR3: CASSQEGAASGNTIYF. As DNA, the CDR3 is TGCGCCAGCAGCCAAGAGGGGGCTGCCTCTGGAAACACCATATATTTT.

The J gene is TRBJ1-5, the V gene TRBV23-1, with D possibly being TRBD1 (6 bases). TRBV23-1 is an open reading frame whose function is uncertain. V was clipped by 6 bases and J by 2 bases, with 17 bases between them. This CDR3 spans 16 amino acids. Written as DNA, the CDR3 is TGCGCCAGCAGCCAGGACAGACGAAGGGGCAATCAGCCCCAGCATTTT. This translates into CASSQDRRRGNQPQHF.

The CDR3 sequence is CASSPSTSSSYNEQFF. The CDR3, as DNA: TGTGCCAGCTCACCTTCGACTTCAAGCTCCTACAATGAGCAGTTCTTC. The chain uses TRBV18 and TRBJ2-1; D is unclear. Germline values: CDR1 KGHSH, CDR2 LQKENI. V lost 3 bases and J lost 0, with 12 bases in between. The CDR3 sequence is 16 residues long.

V gene TRBV11-2 combines with J gene TRBJ2-7, with a tentative D call TRBD2 (5 bases). Germline values: CDR1 SGHAT, CDR2 FQNNGV. The V gene lost 1 base and the J gene lost 3 bases, with 13 bases spanning the gap. This CDR3 contains 15 residues. The chain's CDR3 is CASSLGVTAVYEQYF. CDR3 coding DNA: TGTGCCAGCAGCTTAGGGGTCACAGCGGTCTACGAGCAGTACTTC.

This clone was counted between two and nine times. This chain joins TRBV7-2 and TRBJ2-5, with 13 bases that match TRBD2. Germline V lookup: CDR1 SGHTA, CDR2 FQGNSA. Trimming cost V 5 bases and J 5 bases; bases outside gene matches: 8. The CDR3 is made up of 16 amino acids. The CDR3: CASSPGLAGVRETQYF. CDR3 bases: TGTGCCAGCAGCCCCGGACTAGCGGGAGTCAGGGAGACCCAGTACTTC.

V gene TRBV24-1 combines with J gene TRBJ2-2; tentative D call: TRBD1 (5 bases). The CDR3 length is 13 residues. V gave up 9 bases and J gave up 0 bases, with 7 bases separating them. Germline V gene sequence: CDR1 KGHDR, CDR2 SFDVKD. The CDR3 DNA follows: TGTGCCACCGCGACAGCGAACACCGGGGAGCTGTTTTTT. Translation: CATATANTGELFF.

This clone was recorded once. This sequence joins TRBV3-1 (or the pseudogene TRBV3-2) and TRBJ1-2, with no clear D. Germline CDR1 reads LGHDT; CDR2 reads YNNKEL (reference sequence). CDR3 length: 12 amino acids. V was pared by 3 bases and J by 8 bases, with 10 bases between. The CDR3 loop is CASSQGGLGYTF. The CDR3 region has the DNA TGTGCCAGCAGCCAGGGAGGGTTGGGCTACACCTTC.

Points on this clone: Other DNA sequences in the sample encode the same CDR3. V gene TRBV29-1 combines with J gene TRBJ1-1, with 7 bases matching TRBD1. This CDR3 comprises 12 residues. CDR1 and CDR2 from the germline V gene are SQVTM and ANQGSEA. After removal of 3 bases from V and 5 bases from J, the junction contained 3 bases not matched to a gene. CDR3 loop: CSVDRGRTEAFF. In nucleotides, the CDR3 is TGCAGCGTTGACAGGGGGAGGACTGAAGCTTTCTTT.

Comment on this clone: Within the sample, other DNA sequences also encode this same CDR3. The chain joins TRBV11-2 to TRBJ2-1; TRBD2 aligns across 10 bases. The junction had 0 bases not matched to a gene; V was cut back by 1 base and J by 6 bases. This CDR3 spans 14 amino acids. Germline V CDR1 and CDR2: SGHAT, FQNNGV. The CDR3 DNA follows: TGTGCCAGCAGCTTAGGGACTAGCGGCAATGAGCAGTTCTTC. Encoded protein: CASSLGTSGNEQFF.

V gene TRBV9 combines with J gene TRBJ2-1; D is ambiguous. CDR1 and CDR2 from the germline V gene are SGDLS and YYNGEE. The CDR3 is made up of 14 amino acids. The ends were cut back, 0 bases at V and 7 bases at J, with 11 bases in the middle. CDR3 region: CASSVAPLGNEQFF. Here the CDR3 DNA reads TGTGCCAGCAGCGTAGCCCCCCTCGGGAATGAGCAGTTCTTC.

CDR3 nucleotide sequence: TGTGCCAGCAGTTACTCGAGGGGACTCGCCTCCTACGAGCAGTACTTC. It specifies CASSYSRGLASYEQYF. The chain recombines TRBV6-5 with TRBJ2-7; D is perhaps TRBD2 (6 bases). The CDR3 loop spans 16 amino acids. V lost 0 bases, J lost 0 bases, and 12 bases lay in between. The germline V gene has CDR1 MNHEY and CDR2 SVGAGI.

This rearrangement joins TRBV6-6 to TRBJ1-1; the D is unclear. This CDR3 is built from 14 residues. The V gene lost 2 bases and the J gene lost 6 bases, with 13 bases spanning the gap. Germline CDR1 is MNHNY and CDR2 is SVGAGI (reference sequence). The CDR3 loop reads CASSYDRDPPEAFF. DNA of the CDR3: TGTGCCAGCAGTTACGATCGCGATCCCCCTGAAGCTTTCTTT.

The chain uses TRBV7-9 and TRBJ2-5; unclear D gene. Germline assignment: CDR1 SEHNR and CDR2 FQNEAQ (reference sequence). The CDR3 contains 13 residues. The germline V and J ends were trimmed by 2 bases and 3 bases, with 7 bases remaining between them. CDR3 DNA sequence: TGTGCCAGCAGCTTATTTCCCGAAGAGACCCAGTACTTC. As protein: CASSLFPEETQYF.

This clone was counted a few times. The chain links TRBV7-8 to TRBJ1-1, with D possibly being TRBD1 (5 bases). Germline V gene data show CDR1 as SGHVS and CDR2 as FQNEAQ. This CDR3 has 13 residues. The germline V and J ends were trimmed by 1 base and 5 bases, with 8 bases remaining between them. As DNA, the CDR3 is TGTGCCAGCAGCTTAGTGGAGGGGACTGAAGCTTTCTTT. It yields the protein CASSLVEGTEAFF.

The chain employs TRBV28 and TRBJ2-1; 8 bases map to TRBD2. The germline CDR1 and CDR2 sequences are MDHEN and SYDVKM. This CDR3 region has 15 residues. Trimming removed 5 bases from V and 8 bases from J; junction bases left unmatched: 11. CDR3 in amino acids: CASSKPRTSRYEQFF. The CDR3 bases are TGTGCCAGCAGTAAACCCAGGACTAGCAGGTATGAGCAGTTCTTC. Filled out from reference TRBV28 and TRBJ2-1, the complete variable domain reads DVKVTQSSRYLVKRTGEKVFLECVQDMDHENMFWYRQDPGLGLRLIYFSYDVKMKEKGDIPEGYSVSREKKERFSLILESASTNQTSMYLCASSKPRTSRYEQFFGPGTRLTVL.

This chain connects TRBV6-1 to TRBJ2-7; the D gene is possibly TRBD2 (6 bases). Trimming took off 1 base at V and 2 bases at J, with 15 bases between the two ends. Per the germline V gene, CDR1 is MNHNS and CDR2 is SASEGT. CDR3 size: 16 residues. In DNA, the CDR3 is TGTGCCAGCAGTGAAGAGGGAGGCGGGATAACCTACGAGCAGTACTTC. Amino acids: CASSEEGGGITYEQYF.

The chain carries TRBV5-6 and TRBJ1-4; D remains ambiguous. Trimming removed 4 bases at V and 3 bases at J, with 7 bases between. The CDR3 covers 13 residues. Per germline, CDR1 SGHDT and CDR2 YYEEEE. This CDR3 reads CASSPGANEKLFF. In DNA, the CDR3 is TGTGCCAGCAGCCCCGGAGCTAATGAAAAACTGTTTTTT.

V and J are TRBV7-6 and TRBJ2-4, with 16 bases lining up with TRBD2. The CDR3 covers 18 residues. Germline V lookup: CDR1 SGHVS, CDR2 FNYEAQ. Trimming cost V 5 bases and J 3 bases; bases outside gene matches: 7. The CDR3 loop is CASSLGLAGGVVKNIQYF. In nucleotides, the CDR3 is TGTGCCAGCAGCCTGGGACTAGCGGGAGGGGTAGTCAAAAACATTCAGTACTTC. Supplemented by reference TRBV7-6 and TRBJ2-4, the full variable domain reads GAGVSQSPRYKVTKRGQDVALRCDPISGHVSLYWYRQALGQGPEFLTYFNYEAQQDKSGLPNDRFSAERPEGSISTLTIQRTEQRDSAMYRCASSLGLAGGVVKNIQYFGAGTRLSVL.

This clone appeared once. This chain links TRBV5-6 with TRBJ1-1, with 9 bases aligning to TRBD1. The V gene's germline CDR1 is SGHDT and CDR2 YYEEEE. The V and J ends lost 4 bases and 1 base, in that order; junction bases with no gene match: 5. This CDR3 comprises 15 residues. The CDR3 coding sequence is TGTGCCAGCAGCGATACAGGGGGCAGGAACACTGAAGCTTTCTTT. Its protein product is CASSDTGGRNTEAFF.

The CDR3 region is CASRSPGAGELFF. In DNA, the CDR3 is TGTGCCAGCAGATCCCCCGGGGCCGGGGAGCTGTTTTTT. The chain links TRBV6-5 to TRBJ2-2; the D gene is possibly TRBD2 (5 bases). From germline, CDR1 is MNHEY and CDR2 SVGAGI. The CDR3 is 13 amino acids. V was cut by 6 bases and J by 6 bases, with 11 bases left in between.

The V gene is TRBV6-5, the J gene TRBJ2-7, with 8 bases aligning to TRBD2. Looked up from germline, CDR1 is MNHEY and CDR2 is SVGAGI. The length of the CDR3 is 15 residues. V lost 7 bases to trimming and J lost 5 bases; unmatched junction nucleotides: 13. The CDR3 bases are TGTGCCAGCACCTACTCCGGAGTAGCGGGACACGAGCAGTACTTC. It is translated as CASTYSGVAGHEQYF.